The 2 T cell receptor beta chains reported below all come from one sample, sequenced in a study of T cell responses to AZD1222 COVID-19 vaccine. Clones were sequenced by immunoSEQ multiplex PCR, and TCRdb holds only the in-frame ones, with some missing. Counted here are fewer than 85,000 clones, roughly 90% occurring once; the ten biggest clones make up roughly 3.9%. This sample comprised peripheral blood, obtained on day 0 of AZD1222 vaccination. The receptors come from an adult in good health.

The chain uses TRBV6-6 and TRBJ1-5; D uncertain. Germline V gene data show CDR1 as MNHNY and CDR2 as SVGAGI (reference sequence). Trimming took 0 bases from V and 1 from J, leaving 10 bases between them. The CDR3 covers 16 residues. Here the CDR3 DNA reads TGTGCCAGCAGTTACTCAAGGTCCGCCAGCAATCAGCCCCAGCATTTT. It yields the protein CASSYSRSASNQPQHF.

This chain connects TRBV30 to TRBJ1-5, with D unresolved. CDR3 length: 14 residues. With 2 bases removed from V and 1 base from J, the gap between germline ends came to 9 bases. Germline V lookup: CDR1 GTSNPN, CDR2 SVGIG (reference sequence). DNA for the CDR3: TGTGCCTGGAGTCCCGGTCTGAGCAATCAGCCCCAGCATTTT. As protein: CAWSPGLSNQPQHF.